One and the same sample provided the 20 T cell receptor beta chains below, sequenced in a study of T cells in women clearing cervical HPV infection (dated by TCRdb to about 2018). Libraries were made using the immunoSEQ multiplex PCR assay. Entries here come from immuneACCESS through TCRdb and include only in-frame sequences with V and J called. Some clones fail to appear in such tables; in the studies checked, an unresolved V gene covers under half of the shortfall, and the cause of the remainder is unknown. For this sample, the table gives some 40,000 clones. Around 1.3% of the sample is held by the ten biggest clonotypes. Input material: blood buffy coat. The receptor set was obtained from a woman between 18 and 69 years old with a cervical HPV16 infection that either progressed to CIN3+ or cleared (not recorded which).

About this clone itself: The read terminates 3 residues ahead of where the CDR3 ends, so the germline J gene completes it. V usage is TRBV18 and J usage is TRBJ2-7; no clear D gene. This CDR3 is 14 amino acids long. Trimming shortened V by 2 bases and J by 2 bases, and 10 bases separated the two germline ends. Germline assignment: CDR1 KGHSH and CDR2 LQKENI. The CDR3: CASSPSPIPYEQYF. The covered CDR3 bases are TGTGCCAGCTCACCATCCCCAATCCCCTACGAG.

Note on this clone: The missing CDR3 end, 3 residues past where the read stops, is filled in from the germline J gene. V gene TRBV7-6 combines with J gene TRBJ2-5; D is undetermined. Looked up from germline, CDR1 is SGHVS and CDR2 is FNYEAQ. The V gene lost 2 bases and the J gene lost 0 bases, with 7 bases spanning the gap. This CDR3 region has 14 residues. Partial CDR3 DNA: TGTGCCAGCAGCTTACTACAGAACCAAGAGACC. Translating it yields CASSLLQNQET. The entire CDR3 reads CASSLLQNQETQYF.

A word on this clone: The sequence runs out 3 residues before the end of the CDR3; the remainder is reconstructed from the germline J gene. The V and J genes are TRBV5-4 and TRBJ1-2; 7 bases align to TRBD1. The CDR3 runs 12 residues. V gave up 5 bases and J gave up 3 bases; unmatched junction bases: 1. CDR1 and CDR2 (germline): SGHNT, YYREEE (reference sequence). CDR3 residues: CASRDRYYGYTF. CDR3 bases read: TGTGCCAGCAGGGACAGGTACTATGGC.

In regard to this clone: The read halts 3 residues ahead of the CDR3 end, with the missing end drawn from the germline J gene. This chain joins TRBV5-1 and TRBJ2-3, with TRBD1 matching 10 bases. CDR1 is SGHRS, CDR2 YFSETQ, per germline. The CDR3 spans 15 residues. Incomplete CDR3 DNA: TGCGCCAGCAGCACCGGGACAGGGGTAAAGAACACG. Its protein is CASSTGTGVKNT. The entire CDR3 protein reads CASSTGTGVKNTQYF.

On this clone itself: The CDR3 goes on 3 residues after the read ends, and that part is filled in from the germline J gene. The chain joins TRBV5-1 to TRBJ2-6, with D possibly being TRBD1 (6 bases). Germline-derived CDR1 and CDR2 are SGHRS and YFSETQ. The V and J ends lost 0 bases and 0 bases respectively, with 13 bases between them. The CDR3 totals 18 residues. The CDR3 spells CASSLVGTPFSGANVLTF. The DNA read from the CDR3 is TGCGCCAGCAGCTTGGTCGGGACACCTTTCTCTGGGGCCAACGTC.

Comments on this clone: The CDR3 goes on 3 residues after the read ends, and that part is filled in from the germline J gene. The chain couples TRBV7-2 to TRBJ2-3, with D unresolved. The germline V gene has CDR1 SGHTA and CDR2 FQGNSA. The CDR3 has 11 amino acids. V shed 5 bases and J shed 4 bases, with 4 bases lying between them. CDR3 amino acids: CASSPADTQYF. Partial CDR3 DNA: TGTGCCAGCAGCCCAGCAGATACG. The complete variable domain, with remaining parts taken from reference TRBV7-2 and TRBJ2-3, reads GAGVSQSPSNKVTEKGKDVELRCDPISGHTALYWYRQSLGQGLEFLIYFQGNSAPDKSGLPSDRFSAERTGGSVSTLTIQRTQQEDSAVYLCASSPADTQYFGPGTRLTVL.

About this clone: The CDR3 end is not reached by the read, which stops 3 residues before it; the germline J gene fills it in. This chain links TRBV30 with TRBJ2-4; 12 bases match TRBD1. The CDR3 sequence is 15 residues long. Per germline, CDR1 GTSNPN and CDR2 SVGIG (reference sequence). The CDR3 here is CAWSAGQGAHYGQYF. The CDR3 bases that were read are TGTGCCTGGAGTGCGGGACAGGGGGCCCACTATGGT.

With respect to this clone: Coverage ceases 3 residues before the CDR3 finishes, and the germline J gene fills in the end. This chain joins TRBV27 and TRBJ1-1; 8 bases are a match to TRBD1. The CDR3 is 13 amino acids. Germline V CDR1 and CDR2: MNHEY, SMNVEV (reference sequence). The sequenced CDR3 bases are TGTGCCAGCAGTTTATCAGGGGACAGGGAA. This codes for CASSLSGDRE. The CDR3 in its entirety is CASSLSGDREAFF.

Note on this clone: The sequenced fragment ends 3 residues before the CDR3 boundary, so the rest is inferred from the germline J gene. The V call is TRBV10-3, the J call TRBJ2-5; the D is unclear. V was shortened by 3 bases and J by 4 bases, with 18 bases between the two germline ends. CDR1 ENHRY and CDR2 SYGVKD come from the germline V gene. The CDR3 spans 16 residues. The CDR3 bases that were read are TGTGCCATCAGTGAAGGGTTATTGGATGAACTAGAGACC. Protein sequence: CAISEGLLDELET. The CDR3 in full is CAISEGLLDELETQYF.

Worth noting for this clone: The CDR3 end lies 3 residues beyond the end of the read and is filled in from the germline J gene. V and J are TRBV19 and TRBJ1-5, with a tentative D call TRBD1 (6 bases). Germline V CDR1 and CDR2: LNHDA, SQIVND (reference sequence). Trimming removed 8 bases from V and 2 bases from J, with 7 bases in between. The CDR3 is 12 amino acids. The CDR3 region is CASRQGNQPQHF. Incomplete CDR3 DNA: TGTGCCAGTCGACAGGGCAATCAGCCC. The full variable domain, its missing parts supplied by reference TRBV19 and TRBJ1-5, is DGGITQSPKYLFRKEGQNVTLSCEQNLNHDAMYWYRQDPGQGLRLIYYSQIVNDFQKGDIAEGYSVSREKKESFPLTVTSAQKNPTAFYLCASRQGNQPQHFGDGTRLSIL.

Of note for this clone: The CDR3 extends 3 residues past the end of the read, so its final part is completed from the germline J gene. The chain uses TRBV2 and TRBJ2-7, with 7 positions matching TRBD2. Unmatched junction bases numbered 19, after V lost 11 bases and J lost 0 bases. This CDR3 region has 17 residues. Germline-derived CDR1 and CDR2 are SNHLY and FYNNEI. The CDR3 is CAQRGGTNLRSSYEQYF. The CDR3 bases that were read are TGTGCCCAGCGCGGGGGAACGAACCTCAGGAGCTCCTACGAG.

Of note for this clone: At one boundary the junction diverges from the germline segment, which might be a read error. The read ends 3 residues early relative to the CDR3; the germline J gene fills the gap. The chain employs TRBV4-2 and TRBJ2-3, with TRBD2 identical over 10 bases. Germline loops: CDR1 LGHNA, CDR2 YNFKEQ. This CDR3 is 18 amino acids long. The CDR3 spells CASSQGRRTSGPPDTQYF. The DNA read from the CDR3 is TGCGCCAGCAGCCAAGGGCGGAGGACTAGCGGACCCCCAGATACG.

With regard to this clone: The read halts 3 residues ahead of the CDR3 end, with the missing end drawn from the germline J gene. The chain carries TRBV19 and TRBJ2-7; D may be TRBD1 (5 bases). Trimming removed 9 bases from V and 6 bases from J, with 12 bases in between. The CDR3 contains 11 residues. Germline CDR1 reads LNHDA; CDR2 reads SQIVND (reference sequence). CDR3 bases read: TGTGCCAGCGGCTTACAGGCCGAG. As protein: CASGLQAE. The whole CDR3 is CASGLQAEQYF. Full variable domain (remainder filled in from reference TRBV19 and TRBJ2-7): DGGITQSPKYLFRKEGQNVTLSCEQNLNHDAMYWYRQDPGQGLRLIYYSQIVNDFQKGDIAEGYSVSREKKESFPLTVTSAQKNPTAFYLCASGLQAEQYFGPGTRLTVT.

A note on this clone: The CDR3 end lies 3 residues beyond the end of the read and is filled in from the germline J gene. V gene TRBV20-1 combines with J gene TRBJ1-5, with D unclear. Germline V gene data show CDR1 as DFQATT and CDR2 as SNEGSKA (reference sequence). Between the trimmed V and J ends, which lost 3 bases and 3 bases, there was a span of 9 bases. The CDR3 extends over 13 amino acids. CDR3 region: CSASAGNNQPQHF. The sequenced CDR3 bases are TGCAGTGCTAGTGCGGGGAACAATCAGCCC.

The part of the CDR3 DNA that was read is TGTGCCAGCAGTCTGACGGAGCAGGCTGAA. This codes for CASSLTEQAE. The full CDR3 sequence reads CASSLTEQAEAFF. V gene TRBV2 combines with J gene TRBJ1-1; the D is unclear. Read data end 3 residues before the CDR3 end; the end is taken from the germline J gene. Trimming stripped 5 bases from V and 6 bases from J, with 13 bases between. This CDR3 has 13 residues. The germline V gene encodes CDR1 SNHLY and CDR2 FYNNEI.

Regarding this clone: The missing CDR3 end, 3 residues past where the read stops, is filled in from the germline J gene. The chain has TRBV28 and TRBJ1-5, with a possible D match to TRBD1 (5 bases). Per the germline V gene, CDR1 is MDHEN and CDR2 is SYDVKM. This CDR3 has 14 amino acids. V lost 3 bases to trimming and J lost 1 base, with 7 bases between them. This chain's CDR3 is CASSLAGSNQPQHF. The CDR3 bases that were read are TGTGCCAGCAGTTTGGCAGGGAGCAATCAGCCC.

As concerns this clone: The read ends 3 residues early relative to the CDR3; the germline J gene fills the gap. The V call is TRBV7-7, the J call TRBJ1-4; TRBD1 matches at 7 bases. Germline V gives CDR1 SSHAT, CDR2 FNYEAQ (reference sequence). The CDR3 totals 14 residues. V lost 5 bases, J lost 8 bases, and 8 bases stayed unmatched. The CDR3 region is CASSLGQAVEKLFF. CDR3 DNA, as far as it was read: TGTGCCAGCAGCCTCGGACAGGCGGTGGAAAAA.

CDR3 DNA (partial): TGCAGTGCCAGGCGGGACAGAGCTAACTATGGC. Translating gives CSARRDRANYG. The CDR3, in full, reads CSARRDRANYGYTF. The chain uses TRBV20-1 and TRBJ1-2; 7 bases agree with TRBD1. The read halts 3 residues ahead of the CDR3 end, with the missing end drawn from the germline J gene. The CDR3 runs to 14 residues. Germline trimming cut 6 bases from V and 0 bases from J; bases unmatched to any gene: 7. The V gene's germline CDR1 is DFQATT and CDR2 SNEGSKA (reference sequence).

A word on this clone: The read falls 3 residues short of the CDR3 end, and the missing part is taken from the germline J gene. V and J are TRBV19 and TRBJ1-2; 7 bases are a match to TRBD1. The V gene's germline CDR1 is LNHDA and CDR2 SQIVND (reference sequence). CDR3 length: 16 amino acids. CDR3 sequence: CASSIRGQPLIYDYTF. CDR3 bases read: TGTGCCAGTAGTATTCGGGGACAGCCTTTAATCTACGAC.

For this clone: The sequenced fragment ends 3 residues before the CDR3 boundary, so the rest is inferred from the germline J gene. The J gene is TRBJ1-6, the V gene TRBV11-2; 7 bases are a match to TRBD1. Trimming removed 0 bases from V and 10 bases from J; junction bases left unmatched: 3. The CDR3 runs to 14 residues. Germline V gene data show CDR1 as SGHAT and CDR2 as FQNNGV. CDR3 bases read: TGTGCCAGCAGCTTAGATCCAGGGGGATCACCC. Protein: CASSLDPGGSP. The complete CDR3 sequence is CASSLDPGGSPLHF.